The sequence of this T cell receptor (beta chain) was determined in a study of T cells in Graves' hyperthyroidism and ophthalmopathy. V was cut by 4 bases and J by 5 bases, with 11 bases left in between. The CDR3 loop spans 13 amino acids. In germline, CDR1 is LNHDA, CDR2 SQIVND (reference sequence). It was RNA transcripts that yielded the amplified TCR beta CDR3 regions. RT-PCR in the first round (using the HTBI primer set) targeted the TCR CDR3. MiXCR was run by TCRdb on the multiplex PCR reads, yielding one entry per CDR3 protein. The sample shows some 600,000 distinct CDR3 sequences, approximately 15% of them seen only once.

This sequence was found in a woman aged 25 to 39 with Graves' hyperthyroidism that later progressed to Graves' ophthalmopathy. Sequenced input: blood. V is TRBV19 and J is TRBJ1-1, with D maybe TRBD1 (6 bases). CDR3 residues: CASSTQGRTEAFF. DNA for the CDR3: TGTGCCAGTAGTACCCAGGGGAGGACTGAAGCTTTCTTT. The full variable domain, with the rest looked up from reference TRBV19 and TRBJ1-1, is DGGITQSPKYLFRKEGQNVTLSCEQNLNHDAMYWYRQDPGQGLRLIYYSQIVNDFQKGDIAEGYSVSREKKESFPLTVTSAQKNPTAFYLCASSTQGRTEAFFGQGTRLTVV.